This T cell receptor beta chain was captured by sequencing in a study of T cell responses to AZD1222 COVID-19 vaccine. As for the study in general: Second-dose schedules of about 4 or about 12 weeks were combined.

For this clone: Its antigen remains unidentified.

Study results and limitations: Regions left unmutated in variants are reportedly the target of nearly half of spike-specific TCRs. The peak T cell response came first, and repertoires were sampled only after it. Among vaccine-associated CD4 TCRs, coverage spanned spike, with dominance at 160-218 and 743-854.

The germline V gene has CDR1 SGHRS and CDR2 YFSETQ. This CDR3 is built from 15 residues. The ends lost 3 bases at V and 10 bases at J; junction bases unmatched: 7. Method: immunoSEQ multiplex PCR; TCRdb's copy keeps in-frame clones and lacks some. The table includes 130,000 or so clones, 75% to 95% detected once. The receptor was derived from an adult in good health. The gene calls are TRBV5-1 and TRBJ1-6, with 10 bases identical to TRBD1. This specimen consisted of peripheral blood, obtained on day 0 of AZD1222 vaccination. In DNA, the CDR3 is TGCGCCAGCAGCTCTACCGGGACAGGGGAATCACCCCTCCACTTT. Protein product: CASSSTGTGESPLHF.